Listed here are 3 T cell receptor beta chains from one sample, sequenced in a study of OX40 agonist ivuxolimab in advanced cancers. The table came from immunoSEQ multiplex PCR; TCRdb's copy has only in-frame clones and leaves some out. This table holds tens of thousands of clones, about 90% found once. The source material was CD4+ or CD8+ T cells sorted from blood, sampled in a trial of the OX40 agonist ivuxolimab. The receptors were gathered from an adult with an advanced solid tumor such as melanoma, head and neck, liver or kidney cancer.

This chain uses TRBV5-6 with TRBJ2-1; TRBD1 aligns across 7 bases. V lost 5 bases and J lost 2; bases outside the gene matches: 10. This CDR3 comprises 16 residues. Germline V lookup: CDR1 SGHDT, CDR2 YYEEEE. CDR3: CASSRYQTGPYNEQFF. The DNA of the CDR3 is TGTGCCAGCAGTCGATATCAGACAGGGCCCTACAATGAGCAGTTCTTC.

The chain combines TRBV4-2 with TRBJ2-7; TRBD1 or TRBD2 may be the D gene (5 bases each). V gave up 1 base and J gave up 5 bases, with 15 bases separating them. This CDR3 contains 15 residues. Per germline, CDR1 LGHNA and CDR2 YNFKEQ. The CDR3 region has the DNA TGTGCCAGCAGCCAAGGGATGGGGGTGGTTCACGAGCAGTACTTC. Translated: CASSQGMGVVHEQYF.

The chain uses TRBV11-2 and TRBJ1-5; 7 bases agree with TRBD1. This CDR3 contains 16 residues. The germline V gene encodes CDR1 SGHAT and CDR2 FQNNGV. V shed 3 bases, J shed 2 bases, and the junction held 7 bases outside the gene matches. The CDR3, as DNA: TGTGCCAGCAGCTTGGGTACAGGGGAAGGCAATCAGCCCCAGCATTTT. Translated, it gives CASSLGTGEGNQPQHF.